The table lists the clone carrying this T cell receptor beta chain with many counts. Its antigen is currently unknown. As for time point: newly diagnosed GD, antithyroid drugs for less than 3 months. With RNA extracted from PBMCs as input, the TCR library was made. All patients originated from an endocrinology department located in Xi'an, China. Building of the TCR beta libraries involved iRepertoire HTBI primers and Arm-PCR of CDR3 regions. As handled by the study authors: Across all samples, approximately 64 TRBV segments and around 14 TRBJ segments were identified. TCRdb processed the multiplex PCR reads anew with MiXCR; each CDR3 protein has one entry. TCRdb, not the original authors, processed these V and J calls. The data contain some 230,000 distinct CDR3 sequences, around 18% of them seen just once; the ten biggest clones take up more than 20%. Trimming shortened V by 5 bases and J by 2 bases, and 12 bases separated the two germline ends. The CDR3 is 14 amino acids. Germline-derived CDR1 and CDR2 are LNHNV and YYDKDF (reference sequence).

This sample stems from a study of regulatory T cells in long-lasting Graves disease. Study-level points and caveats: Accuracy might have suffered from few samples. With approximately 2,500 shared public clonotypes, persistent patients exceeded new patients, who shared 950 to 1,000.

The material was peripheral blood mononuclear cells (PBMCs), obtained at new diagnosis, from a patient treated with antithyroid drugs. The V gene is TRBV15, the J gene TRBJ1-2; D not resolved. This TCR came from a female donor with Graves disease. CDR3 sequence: CATSSRRGNYGYTF. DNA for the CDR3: TGTGCCACCAGCTCGCGCAGAGGGAACTATGGCTACACCTTC.